This TCR beta chain comes out of a study of shared clonotypes between healthy human individuals. Positive CCR7 selection of CD45RO-negative cells yielded the naive CD8 cells, and terminally differentiated effector memory CD45RA+ cells were excluded. The ends lost 3 bases at V and 4 bases at J; junction bases unmatched: 9. This CDR3 contains 15 residues. Germline V gene lookup returns CDR1 SGHRS and CDR2 YFSETQ. Per the original data handling: Junction-only sequences without quality scores came from ImmunoSEQ, so filtering differed. Using immunoSEQ multiplex PCR, the repertoire was profiled, and TCRdb retains in-frame clones only, with some absent. V, J and clone size were drawn from that table, and D and trimming were deduced from the DNA. This table holds a few million clones, approximately 92% found once.

The clonotype comes from a man aged 18 to 29 in good health. Some clones in this sample may be carry-over from other donors' samples. Sequences were obtained from naive CD8+ T cells from PBMCs. V gene TRBV5-1 combines with J gene TRBJ2-7; 8 bases align to TRBD2. The CDR3 nucleotides are TGCGCCAGCAGCTACTGGCGGGAGGATAGGTACGAGCAGTACTTC. Protein product: CASSYWREDRYEQYF.